The 17 T cell receptor beta chains listed next were all sequenced from one sample in a study of T cell responses to AZD1222 COVID-19 vaccine. Assay: immunoSEQ multiplex PCR; the TCRdb copy retains only in-frame clones and omits some. Of around 110,000 clones in the sample, around 90% were seen once. The material was peripheral blood, obtained on day 0 of AZD1222 vaccination. Source of these receptors: an adult in good health.

The chain recombines TRBV2 with TRBJ2-1, with 15 positions matching TRBD2. CDR3 size: 19 residues. From germline, CDR1 is SNHLY and CDR2 FYNNEI. Trimming cost V 4 bases and J 8 bases; bases outside gene matches: 15. The CDR3 sequence is CASSVPGTSGRRVPDEQFF. For the CDR3, the DNA is TGTGCCAGCAGTGTGCCGGGGACTAGCGGGAGGCGCGTGCCGGATGAGCAGTTCTTC.

CDR3 nucleotide sequence: TGTGCCAGCAGTGATATTCCCACGGGGCATGGCTACACCTTC. Its translation: CASSDIPTGHGYTF. The V call is TRBV25-1, the J call TRBJ1-2; TRBD1 is a possible D gene (5 bases). This CDR3 contains 14 residues. CDR1 MGHDK and CDR2 SYGVNS come from the germline V gene. With 3 bases removed from V and 6 bases from J, the gap between germline ends came to 14 bases.

The CDR3 is CSVSSGGDQPQHF. CDR3 DNA: TGCAGCGTTTCCTCTGGAGGGGATCAGCCCCAGCATTTT. The genes are TRBV29-1 and TRBJ1-5, with D perhaps TRBD1 (5 bases). The CDR3 runs 13 residues. Trimming removed 5 bases at V and 5 bases at J, with 13 bases between. Germline V lookup: CDR1 SQVTM, CDR2 ANQGSEA.

This chain links TRBV7-2 with TRBJ2-7; D might be TRBD1 or TRBD2, each matching 6 bases. This CDR3 has 12 residues. Germline CDR1 is SGHTA and CDR2 is FQGNSA. V was clipped by 5 bases and J by 3 bases, with 8 bases between them. CDR3 loop: CASSRGDYEQYF. The CDR3 bases are TGTGCCAGCAGCAGGGGGGACTACGAGCAGTACTTC.

The chain uses TRBV29-1 and TRBJ2-1; weak D call: TRBD1 (5 bases). V lost 4 bases and J lost 6, with 7 bases in between. There are 11 residues in the CDR3. Germline V gene sequence: CDR1 SQVTM, CDR2 ANQGSEA. The CDR3 DNA sequence: TGCAGCGTTGGGACAATCAATGAGCAGTTCTTC. It yields the protein CSVGTINEQFF.

The chain employs TRBV7-6 and TRBJ2-1; 14 bases match TRBD2. CDR3 length equals 17 residues. Germline V gene data show CDR1 as SGHVS and CDR2 as FNYEAQ. J lost 7 bases, V lost 0 bases, and 5 bases had no gene match. The CDR3 DNA follows: TGTGCCAGCAGCTTAGCAAGACTAGCGGGAGGGTGGAATGAGCAGTTCTTC. Translating gives CASSLARLAGGWNEQFF.

J is TRBJ2-1 and V is TRBV7-9; D is unresolved. Trimming took off 1 base at V and 5 bases at J, with 6 bases between the two ends. CDR3 size: 13 residues. Germline CDR1 SEHNR, CDR2 FQNEAQ (reference sequence). The CDR3 DNA reads as TGTGCCAGCAGCTTAGGGCTAAACAATGAGCAGTTCTTC. This encodes CASSLGLNNEQFF.

The chain employs TRBV6-2 or TRBV6-3 and TRBJ2-3, with 9 bases matching TRBD2. The CDR3 has 16 residues. Trimming removed 2 bases from V and 2 bases from J; junction bases left unmatched: 5. Germline CDR1 MNHEY, CDR2 SVGEGT. The CDR3, as DNA: TGTGCCAGCAGTTACCTAGCGGGATTCGACACAGATACGCAGTATTTT. Encoded protein: CASSYLAGFDTDTQYF.

DNA of the CDR3: TGTGCCAGCAGCGTAGGGTTAGGTGGCCCCTACAATGAGCAGTTCTTC. It specifies CASSVGLGGPYNEQFF. The rearrangement links TRBV9 to TRBJ2-1, with no clear D. This CDR3 is 16 amino acids long. The V and J ends lost 0 bases and 2 bases respectively, with 12 bases between them. CDR1 is SGDLS and CDR2 is YYNGEE in the germline V gene.

This chain uses TRBV27 with TRBJ2-6; D gene unclear. Trimming took off 3 bases at V and 2 bases at J, with 8 bases between the two ends. The V gene's germline CDR1 is MNHEY and CDR2 SMNVEV (reference sequence). The CDR3 extends over 15 amino acids. CDR3 sequence reads: CASSFYRPGANVLTF. The CDR3 DNA follows: TGTGCCAGCAGTTTTTACCGGCCTGGGGCCAACGTCCTGACTTTC.

This chain connects TRBV16 to TRBJ2-7; maybe TRBD2 (6 bases). V gave up 7 bases and J gave up 4 bases, with 17 bases separating them. There are 14 residues in the CDR3. Germline V gene lookup returns CDR1 KGHSY and CDR2 FQNENV. Here the CDR3 reads CASNAWGDEYEQYF. In DNA form, the CDR3 reads TGTGCCAGCAACGCATGGGGGGATGAATACGAGCAGTACTTC.

This rearrangement joins TRBV28 to TRBJ1-1, with 8 bases that match TRBD1. This CDR3 region has 14 residues. The trim removed 5 bases at V and 3 bases at J, leaving 5 bases unmatched. Germline loops: CDR1 MDHEN, CDR2 SYDVKM. CDR3: CASSPRQGYTEAFF. CDR3 bases: TGTGCCAGCAGTCCCCGACAGGGGTACACTGAAGCTTTCTTT. Using reference TRBV28 and TRBJ1-1 for the parts outside the CDR3, the full variable domain is DVKVTQSSRYLVKRTGEKVFLECVQDMDHENMFWYRQDPGLGLRLIYFSYDVKMKEKGDIPEGYSVSREKKERFSLILESASTNQTSMYLCASSPRQGYTEAFFGQGTRLTVV.

This chain uses TRBV18 with TRBJ2-1; possibly TRBD1 for D (6 bases). The CDR3 length is 15 residues. With 6 bases removed from V and 3 bases from J, the gap between germline ends came to 15 bases. Germline V lookup: CDR1 KGHSH, CDR2 LQKENI. CDR3 nucleotides: TGTGCCAGCTCTCTAACCGGGACAAACTACAATGAGCAGTTCTTC. Its translation is CASSLTGTNYNEQFF.

J is TRBJ2-2 and V is TRBV24-1; D is perhaps TRBD1 (6 bases). CDR1 and CDR2 (germline): KGHDR, SFDVKD. V was cut by 4 bases and J by 4 bases, with 12 bases left in between. The CDR3 loop spans 15 amino acids. The CDR3 nucleotides read TGTGCCACCAGTGACTACAGGGATCCCACCGGGGAGCTGTTTTTT. It codes for CATSDYRDPTGELFF.

V usage is TRBV12-3 or TRBV12-4 and J usage is TRBJ2-2, with a weak D call TRBD1 (6 bases). The CDR3 has 13 residues. The CDR3, as DNA: TGTGGGGGGCAGGGCATCGGGACCGGGGAGCTGTTTTTT. The encoded protein is CGGQGIGTGELFF.

This chain uses TRBV5-1 with TRBJ2-7; D call uncertain. Trimming took 1 base from V and 2 from J, leaving 10 bases between them. Germline values: CDR1 SGHRS, CDR2 YFSETQ. There are 14 residues in the CDR3. In DNA form, the CDR3 reads TGCGCCAGCAGCTTGCTTGGCGGCGCCTACGAGCAGTACTTC. This gives the protein CASSLLGGAYEQYF.

The gene calls are TRBV12-3 or TRBV12-4 and TRBJ2-3; the D is unclear. There are 11 residues in the CDR3. V lost 6 bases and J 3 bases, leaving 4 bases between the germline ends. CDR3 DNA sequence: TGTGCCAGCAGCTCTACAGATACGCAGTATTTT. It yields the protein CASSSTDTQYF.